The next 6 T cell receptor beta chains were all read from a single sample in a study of blood T cell repertoires in COVID-19. Sequencing used immunoSEQ multiplex PCR; TCRdb keeps in-frame clones, though not all of them. Of some 240,000 clones listed, roughly 75% are singletons. Sequencing was performed on peripheral blood. The receptors come from a woman in her sixties or seventies with acute or convalescent COVID-19.

A word on this clone: The sample contains more than one DNA sequence encoding this CDR3. The chain uses TRBV5-1 and TRBJ1-2; 7 nucleotides align to TRBD1. The ends lost 4 bases at V and 5 bases at J; junction bases unmatched: 5. The CDR3 consists of 13 residues. Germline CDR1 SGHRS, CDR2 YFSETQ. For the CDR3, the DNA is TGCGCCAGCAGCGACTTACAGGGGTATGGCTACACCTTC. Its protein product is CASSDLQGYGYTF. Using reference TRBV5-1 and TRBJ1-2 for the parts outside the CDR3, the full variable domain is KAGVTQTPRYLIKTRGQQVTLSCSPISGHRSVSWYQQTPGQGLQFLFEYFSETQRNKGNFPGRFSGRQFSNSRSEMNVSTLELGDSALYLCASSDLQGYGYTFGSGTRLTVV.

This clone has just a few counts. This chain connects TRBV4-1 to TRBJ1-3; the D gene is possibly TRBD1 (5 bases). Germline V CDR1 and CDR2: MGHRA, YSYEKL. CDR3 length: 15 amino acids. V lost 1 base and J lost 2, with 9 bases in between. CDR3 region: CASSQVEGAGNTIYF. The CDR3 DNA sequence: TGCGCCAGCAGCCAAGTGGAAGGGGCTGGAAACACCATATATTTT.

The rearrangement links TRBV4-3 to TRBJ2-1; TRBD2 matches at 12 bases. Germline CDR1 reads LGHNA; CDR2 reads YSLEER. This CDR3 spans 15 amino acids. Trimming at V came to 0 bases and at J to 7 bases, leaving 1 base not matched to a gene. The CDR3 DNA sequence: TGCGCCAGCAGCCAAGAAGGACTAGCGGGGAATGAGCAGTTCTTC. Protein product: CASSQEGLAGNEQFF.

This clone has at least ten counts. The V and J genes are TRBV5-6 and TRBJ1-2; TRBD1 matches 9 bases. This CDR3 is 14 amino acids long. In germline, CDR1 is SGHDT, CDR2 YYEEEE. Trimming took 6 bases from V and 9 from J; bases not matched to a gene: 12. The CDR3 nucleotides are TGTGCCAGCACTCCACCCGGGACAGGGAGTAGCTACACCTTC. Residues: CASTPPGTGSSYTF.

About this clone itself: Other nucleotide sequences from this sample produce the same CDR3. The rearrangement links TRBV5-1 to TRBJ1-2, with TRBD1 matching over 10 bases. Germline V CDR1 and CDR2: SGHRS, YFSETQ. V shed 4 bases and J 2 bases; nucleotides not matched to a gene: 2. The length of the CDR3 is 14 residues. For the CDR3, the DNA is TGCGCCAGCAGCCCGGGACAGGGGAACTATGGCTACACCTTC. As protein: CASSPGQGNYGYTF.

The rearrangement uses TRBV19 and TRBJ2-1; TRBD2 might be the D (6 bases). V was cut by 6 bases and J by 4 bases, with 10 bases left in between. The germline V gene has CDR1 LNHDA and CDR2 SQIVND (reference sequence). The CDR3 totals 13 residues. CDR3 protein: CASSPGRYNEQFF. Written as DNA, the CDR3 is TGTGCCAGTAGCCCTGGGAGGTACAATGAGCAGTTCTTC. Full variable domain (remainder filled in from reference TRBV19 and TRBJ2-1): DGGITQSPKYLFRKEGQNVTLSCEQNLNHDAMYWYRQDPGQGLRLIYYSQIVNDFQKGDIAEGYSVSREKKESFPLTVTSAQKNPTAFYLCASSPGRYNEQFFGPGTRLTVL.